This entry lists 7 T cell receptor beta chains sequenced from one sample in a study of blood T cell repertoires in COVID-19. TCRdb's copy holds only in-frame clones and misses some; the assay was immunoSEQ multiplex PCR. Of a few hundred thousand clones in the sample, roughly 80% were seen once. Sequenced sample: peripheral blood. The receptor set was obtained from a woman between 55 and 75 years old who had recovered from COVID-19.

This chain uses TRBV7-6 with TRBJ2-7; 14 nucleotides line up with TRBD2. Trimming removed 4 bases from V and 4 bases from J; junction bases left unmatched: 6. The germline V gene has CDR1 SGHVS and CDR2 FNYEAQ. The CDR3 has 16 residues. This CDR3 is CASSSGLAGVSYEQYF. CDR3 in DNA: TGTGCCAGCAGCTCGGGACTAGCGGGGGTCTCTTACGAGCAGTACTTC. The full variable domain, its missing parts supplied by reference TRBV7-6 and TRBJ2-7, is GAGVSQSPRYKVTKRGQDVALRCDPISGHVSLYWYRQALGQGPEFLTYFNYEAQQDKSGLPNDRFSAERPEGSISTLTIQRTEQRDSAMYRCASSSGLAGVSYEQYFGPGTRLTVT.

This chain uses TRBV30 with TRBJ1-4; TRBD1 matches at 8 bases. This CDR3 is 15 amino acids long. Germline CDR1 and CDR2: GTSNPN and SVGIG (reference sequence). This chain's CDR3 is CASFKGQGAKEKLFF. Written as DNA, the CDR3 is TGTGCTTCATTCAAAGGGCAGGGGGCAAAGGAAAAACTGTTTTTT.

This chain connects TRBV10-2 to TRBJ2-1, with TRBD2 matching 7 bases. This CDR3 contains 13 residues. CDR1 is WSHSY and CDR2 is SAAADI in the germline V gene. J gave up 10 bases and V 0 bases, and 3 bases lay outside the gene matches. As DNA, the CDR3 is TGCGCCAGCAGTGAGTCGACGGGGGGAGAGCAGTTCTTC. This sequence encodes CASSESTGGEQFF.

The rearrangement uses TRBV3-1 (or the pseudogene TRBV3-2) and TRBJ1-1; unclear D gene. The CDR3 is 11 residues long. Deletions cut 6 bases from V and 4 bases from J, with 6 bases between. Germline loops: CDR1 LGHDT, CDR2 YNNKEL (reference sequence). The CDR3 DNA reads TGTGCCAGCAGAGCCTCCACTGAAGCTTTCTTT. Encoded protein: CASRASTEAFF.

The chain combines TRBV6-5 with TRBJ2-7; 10 nucleotides agree with TRBD2. This CDR3 spans 15 amino acids. Germline CDR1 and CDR2: MNHEY and SVGAGI. V lost 5 bases and J lost 0; bases outside the gene matches: 4. The CDR3 is CASSPGLASSYEQYF. The CDR3 nucleotides read TGTGCCAGCAGTCCGGGACTAGCGTCCTCCTACGAGCAGTACTTC.

V usage is TRBV19 and J usage is TRBJ1-2; perhaps TRBD1 as D (5 bases). V was trimmed by 3 bases and J by 2 bases, leaving 7 bases between them. CDR1 and CDR2 (germline): LNHDA, SQIVND (reference sequence). This CDR3 spans 13 amino acids. CDR3 DNA: TGTGCCAGTAGTATTGGGGCGAACTATGGCTACACCTTC. Residues: CASSIGANYGYTF.

The CDR3 bases are TGTGCCACCTCCCGGGGGAACACTGAAGCTTTCTTT. This gives the protein CATSRGNTEAFF. The gene calls are TRBV6-5 and TRBJ1-1; D unclear. The germline V gene encodes CDR1 MNHEY and CDR2 SVGAGI. The CDR3 is 12 amino acids. Deletions cut 10 bases from V and 1 base from J, with 10 bases between.